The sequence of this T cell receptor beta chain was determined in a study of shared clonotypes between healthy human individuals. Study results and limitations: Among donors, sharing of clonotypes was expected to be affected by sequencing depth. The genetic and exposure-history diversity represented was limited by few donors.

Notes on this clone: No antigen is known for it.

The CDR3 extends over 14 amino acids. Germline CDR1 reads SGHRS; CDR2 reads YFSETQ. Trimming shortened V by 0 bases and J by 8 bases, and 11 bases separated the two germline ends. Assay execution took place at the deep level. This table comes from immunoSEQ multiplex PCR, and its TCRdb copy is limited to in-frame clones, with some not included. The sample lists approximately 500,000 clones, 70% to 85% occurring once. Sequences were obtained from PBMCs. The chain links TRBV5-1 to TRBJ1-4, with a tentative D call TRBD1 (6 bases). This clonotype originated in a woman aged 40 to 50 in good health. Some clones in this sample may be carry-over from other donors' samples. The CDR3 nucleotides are TGCGCCAGCAGCTTGGACAGGGTAGGCGAAAAACTGTTTTTT. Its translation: CASSLDRVGEKLFF.